A single sample gave rise to the 9 T cell receptor beta chains below, sequenced in a study of blood T cell repertoires in COVID-19 (dated by TCRdb to between 2020 and 2021). Libraries were constructed by the immunoSEQ multiplex PCR assay. TCRdb took this table from immuneACCESS and kept in-frame rearrangements with V and J called. Such tables lack part of the clones; where checked against another copy, unresolved V genes explain under half of the gap, and the rest is unexplained. The sample data list some 410,000 clones, and approximately 87% of these were observed just once. The ten largest clones represent over 0.9% of the sample. The sequenced material came from PBMCs or T cells enriched from blood (not recorded which). These receptors all stem from a woman in her 30s with acute COVID-19.

V usage is TRBV10-3 and J usage is TRBJ2-1, with TRBD2 as a possible D gene (6 bases). V was clipped by 2 bases and J by 7 bases, with 12 bases between them. The germline V gene encodes CDR1 ENHRY and CDR2 SYGVKD. This CDR3 has 14 amino acids. CDR3 nucleotides: TGTGCCATCAGTGAGGGAGGGACTCCTAATGAGCAGTTCTTC. Amino acids: CAISEGGTPNEQFF.

With regard to this clone: This CDR3 is also generated by other DNA sequences in the sample. The gene calls are TRBV29-1 and TRBJ1-1; unclear D gene. V was clipped by 5 bases and J by 1 base, with 5 bases between them. The germline CDR1 and CDR2 sequences are SQVTM and ANQGSEA. The CDR3 totals 11 residues. CDR3: CSVRGNTEAFF. The CDR3, as DNA: TGCAGCGTTAGAGGGAACACTGAAGCTTTCTTT.

The chain couples TRBV7-3 to TRBJ2-1; D not certain. The CDR3 totals 15 residues. The V gene lost 6 bases and the J gene lost 3 bases, with 15 bases spanning the gap. Looked up from germline, CDR1 is SGHTA and CDR2 is FQGTGA. CDR3 loop: CASSHTAAVYNEQFF. CDR3 nucleotides: TGTGCCAGCAGTCATACGGCGGCAGTCTACAATGAGCAGTTCTTC.

V is TRBV5-1 and J is TRBJ2-2; possible D gene TRBD2, 6 bases. This CDR3 has 14 residues. V was clipped by 6 bases and J by 3 bases, with 12 bases between them. Per germline, CDR1 SGHRS and CDR2 YFSETQ. The CDR3 sequence is CASTGGDYTGELFF. The CDR3 DNA reads TGCGCCAGCACTGGCGGGGATTACACCGGGGAGCTGTTTTTT.

The chain links TRBV12-5 to TRBJ2-2; 13 bases align to TRBD2. This CDR3 contains 17 residues. Trimming at V came to 5 bases and at J to 4 bases, leaving 7 bases not matched to a gene. Looked up from germline, CDR1 is LGHNT and CDR2 is FRNRAP. CDR3 region: CASGLGLAGAPTGELFF. The CDR3 nucleotides are TGTGCTAGTGGTCTTGGACTAGCGGGGGCCCCCACCGGGGAGCTGTTTTTT.

This chain uses TRBV4-1 with TRBJ2-1, with D unclear. Trimming stripped 5 bases from V and 0 bases from J, with 17 bases between. Per germline, CDR1 MGHRA and CDR2 YSYEKL. The length of the CDR3 is 17 residues. The CDR3 coding sequence is TGCGCCAGCAGCTTTATAGTTGACCGGAGCTCCTACAATGAGCAGTTCTTC. As protein: CASSFIVDRSSYNEQFF.

The chain joins TRBV30 to TRBJ2-2, with 11 bases fitting TRBD2. The CDR3 totals 18 residues. Germline V gene lookup returns CDR1 GTSNPN and CDR2 SVGIG (reference sequence). The V and J ends lost 3 bases and 2 bases, in that order; junction bases with no gene match: 11. The CDR3 sequence is CAWRGIWLAGGNTGELFF. The DNA of the CDR3 is TGTGCCTGGAGGGGTATTTGGCTAGCGGGGGGTAACACCGGGGAGCTGTTTTTT.

The V and J genes are TRBV4-1 and TRBJ1-5; 7 bases are shared with TRBD1. The CDR3 covers 15 residues. V lost 4 bases to trimming and J lost 5 bases; unmatched junction nucleotides: 8. Germline loops: CDR1 MGHRA, CDR2 YSYEKL. The CDR3 is CASSLRTRGDQPQHF. The CDR3 region has the DNA TGCGCCAGCAGCCTCCGGACCAGGGGGGATCAGCCCCAGCATTTT.

This chain uses TRBV5-6 with TRBJ1-2; the D gene is possibly TRBD1 (6 bases). CDR3 size: 15 residues. Trimming removed 2 bases from V and 4 bases from J, with 15 bases in between. Germline V gives CDR1 SGHDT, CDR2 YYEEEE. This CDR3 is CASSFGQRGLYGYTF. In DNA, the CDR3 is TGTGCCAGCAGCTTCGGACAGCGCGGGCTCTATGGCTACACCTTC.